The rows below give T cell receptor beta chains drawn from one sample of a study of blood T cell repertoires in COVID-19. Measured with immunoSEQ multiplex PCR; TCRdb has only the in-frame clones, and not every one. The repertoire holds 300,000 to 400,000 clones, with over 80% as singletons. Material: peripheral blood. These receptors were collected from a woman aged 45 to 65 with COVID-19, enrolled during active disease. Each CDR3 is given with its conserved first and last residue. Fields, in order: V gene, J gene, clone size, D gene, CDR3 protein, CDR3 DNA. A D gene is named only where the DNA matches it firmly. Expanded clones are given a class, and other clones once, few, many or no size at all.

>TRBV5-1|TRBJ1-4|-|TRBD1
CASSAGTGVEKLFF
TGCGCCAGCAGCGCAGGGACAGGGGTAGAAAAACTGTTTTTT
>TRBV5-1|TRBJ1-2|-|-
CASSLTPGVSNYGYTF
TGCGCCAGCAGCTTAACCCCCGGAGTTTCTAACTATGGCTACACCTTC
>TRBV6-6|TRBJ1-2|-|TRBD1
CASTYLGTGIYGYTF
TGTGCCAGCACCTACTTGGGGACAGGGATCTATGGCTACACCTTC
>TRBV4-2|TRBJ2-1|few|TRBD2
CASSQAKTGTTSEQFF
TGTGCCAGCAGCCAGGCGAAAACCGGGACTACCTCAGAGCAGTTCTTC
>TRBV5-4|TRBJ2-1|-|-
CASNGQSQGNEQFF
TGTGCCAGCAACGGACAGTCCCAAGGCAATGAGCAGTTCTTC
>TRBV11-2|TRBJ1-2|few|TRBD1
CASSPRPPTDRSNYGYTF
TGTGCCAGCAGCCCCAGGCCGCCAACGGACAGGAGTAACTATGGCTACACCTTC
>TRBV18|TRBJ2-7|-|-
CASSLLSGVSYEQYF
TGTGCCAGCTCACTACTATCGGGAGTCTCCTACGAGCAGTACTTC
>TRBV11-3|TRBJ2-3|-|TRBD2
CASRRPGLAGVATQYF
TGTGCCAGCAGGCGACCGGGACTAGCGGGAGTGGCTACGCAGTATTTT
>TRBV13|TRBJ2-4|-|TRBD1
CASSLEQGVPRAKNIQYF
TGTGCCAGCAGCTTAGAACAGGGGGTGCCTAGAGCCAAAAACATTCAGTACTTC
>TRBV7-9|TRBJ1-4|-|-
CASSLDTRDEKLFF
TGTGCCAGCAGCCTGGACACGAGAGATGAAAAACTGTTTTTT
>TRBV6-5|TRBJ1-2|-|-
CASSYGRQGGYTF
TGTGCCAGCAGTTACGGGCGTCAGGGCGGCTACACCTTC
>TRBV19|TRBJ1-5|-|TRBD1
CASSRTGTQPQHF
TGTGCCAGTAGTAGGACAGGGACTCAGCCCCAGCATTTT
>TRBV6-5|TRBJ2-5|-|TRBD2
CASSYTGLAGETQYF
TGTGCCAGCAGTTACACGGGACTAGCTGGAGAGACCCAGTACTTC
>TRBV30|TRBJ1-1|-|TRBD1
CAWGGGQVNTEAFF
TGTGCCTGGGGGGGCGGACAGGTGAACACTGAAGCTTTCTTT
>TRBV19|TRBJ1-2|once|-
CASSISGYGYTF
TGTGCCAGTAGTATCTCCGGCTATGGCTACACCTTC
>TRBV27|TRBJ1-2|-|TRBD1
CASSLLRQGAGYTF
TGTGCCAGCAGTTTACTTCGACAGGGGGCAGGCTACACCTTC
>TRBV28|TRBJ1-6|-|-
CASRAQGREYNSPLHF
TGTGCCAGCAGGGCCCAGGGGAGGGAGTATAATTCACCCCTCCACTTT
>TRBV27|TRBJ1-4|-|TRBD1
CASSMRGLDEKLFF
TGTGCCAGCAGTATGAGGGGGCTCGATGAAAAACTGTTTTTT
>TRBV30|TRBJ2-5|-|-
CAWSGDKGAQYF
TGTGCCTGGAGCGGGGATAAGGGGGCCCAGTACTTC
>TRBV19|TRBJ1-5|-|-
CASTPGAGVYQPQHF
TGTGCCAGTACTCCAGGGGCTGGGGTGTATCAGCCCCAGCATTTT
>TRBV28|TRBJ2-7|-|TRBD2
CASISGLAGGGQYF
TGTGCCAGCATCTCGGGACTAGCGGGAGGGGGGCAGTACTTC
>TRBV3-1/TRBV3-2|TRBJ1-1|-|TRBD1
CASSQRQGGSLNTEAFF
TGTGCCAGCAGCCAACGACAGGGGGGGTCCTTGAACACTGAAGCTTTCTTT
>TRBV30|TRBJ2-3|-|TRBD2
CAWSSGADTQYF
TGTGCCTGGAGTAGCGGGGCAGATACGCAGTATTTT
>TRBV7-9|TRBJ2-4|-|TRBD1
CASSSGGQGNWNIQYF
TGTGCCAGCAGCTCAGGCGGACAGGGGAATTGGAACATTCAGTACTTC
>TRBV15|TRBJ1-1|-|-
CATSKTVGGDTEAFF
TGTGCCACCAGCAAAACTGTAGGCGGGGACACTGAAGCTTTCTTT
>TRBV5-1|TRBJ1-3|-|-
CASTLTAGSGNTIYF
TGCGCCAGCACCCTGACAGCCGGCTCTGGAAACACCATATATTTT
>TRBV18|TRBJ2-2|-|-
CASSPRRADNTGELFF
TGTGCCAGCTCACCGAGGAGGGCCGATAACACCGGGGAGCTGTTTTTT
>TRBV3-1/TRBV3-2|TRBJ2-5|-|-
CASSQHPGAPQYGTQYF
TGTGCCAGCAGCCAACACCCGGGAGCTCCGCAGTATGGGACCCAGTACTTC
>TRBV3-1/TRBV3-2|TRBJ2-1|-|-
CASSQEESYGSYNEQFF
TGTGCCAGCAGCCAAGAAGAGAGTTATGGTTCCTACAATGAGCAGTTCTTC
>TRBV6-6|TRBJ2-5|-|-
CAGRIQGQETQYF
TGTGCCGGAAGGATCCAGGGCCAAGAGACCCAGTACTTC
>TRBV7-3|TRBJ1-5|-|-
CASSRVRSEPQHF
TGTGCCAGCAGCCGAGTGAGGTCGGAGCCCCAGCATTTT
>TRBV11-2|TRBJ1-3|-|-
CASSLDSRAGNTIYF
TGTGCCAGCAGCTTAGATTCCAGGGCCGGCAACACCATATATTTT
>TRBV5-8|TRBJ1-2|-|TRBD1
CASSAGQVANYGYTF
TGTGCCAGCAGCGCCGGACAGGTAGCTAACTATGGCTACACCTTC
>TRBV29-1|TRBJ2-5|-|-
CSVDRGVGETQYF
TGCAGCGTTGACAGGGGCGTTGGTGAGACCCAGTACTTC
>TRBV9|TRBJ2-1|-|TRBD2
CASSVLTSGPYNEQFF
TGTGCCAGCAGCGTATTGACTAGCGGGCCCTACAATGAGCAGTTCTTC